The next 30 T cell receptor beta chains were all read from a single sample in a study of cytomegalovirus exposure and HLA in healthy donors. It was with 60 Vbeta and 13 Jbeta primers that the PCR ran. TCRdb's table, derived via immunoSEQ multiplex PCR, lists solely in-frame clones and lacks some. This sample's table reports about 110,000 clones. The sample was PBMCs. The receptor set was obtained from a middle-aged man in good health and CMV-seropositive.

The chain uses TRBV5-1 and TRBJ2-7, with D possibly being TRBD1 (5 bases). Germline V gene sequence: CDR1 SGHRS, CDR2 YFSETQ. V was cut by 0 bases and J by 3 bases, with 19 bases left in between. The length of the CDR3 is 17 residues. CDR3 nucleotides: TGCGCCAGCAGCTTGGCGTGGAGTGACCTCAGGGTCTACGAGCAGTACTTC. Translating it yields CASSLAWSDLRVYEQYF.

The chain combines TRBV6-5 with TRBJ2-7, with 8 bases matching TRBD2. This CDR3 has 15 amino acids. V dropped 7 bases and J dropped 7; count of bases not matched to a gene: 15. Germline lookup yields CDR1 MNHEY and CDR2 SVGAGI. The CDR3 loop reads CASTPGLAGIDEQYF. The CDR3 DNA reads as TGTGCCAGCACCCCCGGGCTAGCGGGCATCGATGAGCAGTACTTC.

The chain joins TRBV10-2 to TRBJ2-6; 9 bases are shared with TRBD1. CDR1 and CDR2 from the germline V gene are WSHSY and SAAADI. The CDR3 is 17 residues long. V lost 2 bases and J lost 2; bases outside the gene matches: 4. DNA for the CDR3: TGCGCCAGCAGTGAGGGGACAGGGTCCCCTGGGGCCAACGTCCTGACTTTC. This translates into CASSEGTGSPGANVLTF.

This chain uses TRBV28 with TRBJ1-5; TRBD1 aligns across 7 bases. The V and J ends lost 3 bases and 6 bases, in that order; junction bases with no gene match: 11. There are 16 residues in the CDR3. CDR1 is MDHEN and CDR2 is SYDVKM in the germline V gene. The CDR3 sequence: CASSLATGLSVQPQHF. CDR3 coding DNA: TGTGCCAGCAGTTTGGCGACAGGGTTAAGCGTTCAGCCCCAGCATTTT.

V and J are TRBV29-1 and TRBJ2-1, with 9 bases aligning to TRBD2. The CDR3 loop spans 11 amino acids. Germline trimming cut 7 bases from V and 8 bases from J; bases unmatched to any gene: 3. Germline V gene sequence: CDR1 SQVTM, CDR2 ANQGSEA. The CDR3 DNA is TGCAGCGGCGGGACTAGCTATGAGCAGTTCTTC. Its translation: CSGGTSYEQFF.

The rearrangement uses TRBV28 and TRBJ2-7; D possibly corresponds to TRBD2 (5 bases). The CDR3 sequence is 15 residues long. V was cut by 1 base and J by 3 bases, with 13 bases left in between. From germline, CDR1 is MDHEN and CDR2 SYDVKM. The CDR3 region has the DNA TGTGCCAGCAGTTTATTGAAGCTGGGGAGCTACGAGCAGTACTTC. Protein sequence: CASSLLKLGSYEQYF.

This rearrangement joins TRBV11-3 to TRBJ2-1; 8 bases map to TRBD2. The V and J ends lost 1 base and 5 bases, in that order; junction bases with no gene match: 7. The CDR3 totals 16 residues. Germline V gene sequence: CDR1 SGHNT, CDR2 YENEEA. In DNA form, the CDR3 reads TGTGCCAGCAGCTTAGCTTCTACTAGCGGAAACAATGAGCAGTTCTTC. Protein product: CASSLASTSGNNEQFF. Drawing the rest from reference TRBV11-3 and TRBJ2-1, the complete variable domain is EAGVVQSPRYKIIEKKQPVAFWCNPISGHNTLYWYLQNLGQGPELLIRYENEEAVDDSQLPKDRFSAERLKGVDSTLKIQPAELGDSAVYLCASSLASTSGNNEQFFGPGTRLTVL.

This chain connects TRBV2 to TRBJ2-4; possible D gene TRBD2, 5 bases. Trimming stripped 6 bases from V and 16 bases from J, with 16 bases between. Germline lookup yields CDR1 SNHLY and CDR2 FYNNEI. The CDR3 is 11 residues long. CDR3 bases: TGTGCCAGCAGAGCCCGGGCCGGGAACTACTTC. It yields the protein CASRARAGNYF.

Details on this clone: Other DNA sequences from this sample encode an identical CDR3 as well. CDR3 sequence: CASSFRGGELFF. Here the CDR3 DNA reads TGTGCCAGCAGTTTTAGAGGCGGGGAGCTGTTTTTT. The chain is built from TRBV27 and TRBJ2-2, with D hard to call. Germline loops: CDR1 MNHEY, CDR2 SMNVEV (reference sequence). This CDR3 spans 12 amino acids. Trimming shortened V by 3 bases and J by 7 bases, and 6 bases separated the two germline ends.

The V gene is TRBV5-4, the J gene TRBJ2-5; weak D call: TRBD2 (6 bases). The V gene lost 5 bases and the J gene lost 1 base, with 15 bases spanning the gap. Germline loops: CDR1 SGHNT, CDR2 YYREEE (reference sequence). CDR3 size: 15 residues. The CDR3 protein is CASSLRDLSQETQYF. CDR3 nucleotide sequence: TGTGCCAGCAGTCTCAGGGACTTGAGCCAAGAGACCCAGTACTTC.

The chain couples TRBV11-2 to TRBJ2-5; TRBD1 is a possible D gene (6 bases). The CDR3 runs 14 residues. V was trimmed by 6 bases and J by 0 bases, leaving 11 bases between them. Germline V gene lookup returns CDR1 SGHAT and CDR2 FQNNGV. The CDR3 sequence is CASRRTENQETQYF. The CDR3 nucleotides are TGTGCCAGCAGGCGGACAGAAAACCAAGAGACCCAGTACTTC.

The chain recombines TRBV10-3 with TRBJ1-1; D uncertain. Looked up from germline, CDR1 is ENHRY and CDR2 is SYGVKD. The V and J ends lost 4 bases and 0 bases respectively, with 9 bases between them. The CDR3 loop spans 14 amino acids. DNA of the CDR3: TGTGCCATCAGTGGCGTGAGTATGAACACTGAAGCTTTCTTT. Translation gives CAISGVSMNTEAFF.

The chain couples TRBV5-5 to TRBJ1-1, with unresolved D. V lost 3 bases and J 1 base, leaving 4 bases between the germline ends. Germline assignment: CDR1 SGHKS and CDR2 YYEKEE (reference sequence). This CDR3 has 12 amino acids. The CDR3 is CASSSSNTEAFF. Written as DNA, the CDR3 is TGTGCCAGCAGCTCCTCGAACACTGAAGCTTTCTTT. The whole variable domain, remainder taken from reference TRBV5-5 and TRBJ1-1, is DAGVTQSPTHLIKTRGQQVTLRCSPISGHKSVSWYQQVLGQGPQFIFQYYEKEERGRGNFPDRFSARQFPNYSSELNVNALLLGDSALYLCASSSSNTEAFFGQGTRLTVV.

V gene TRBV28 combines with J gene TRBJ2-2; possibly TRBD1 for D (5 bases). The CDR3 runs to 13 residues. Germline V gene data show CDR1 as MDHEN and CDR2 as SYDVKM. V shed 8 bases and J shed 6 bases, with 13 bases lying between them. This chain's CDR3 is CASGAFGPGELFF. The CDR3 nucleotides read TGTGCCAGCGGGGCCTTTGGACCCGGGGAGCTGTTTTTT.

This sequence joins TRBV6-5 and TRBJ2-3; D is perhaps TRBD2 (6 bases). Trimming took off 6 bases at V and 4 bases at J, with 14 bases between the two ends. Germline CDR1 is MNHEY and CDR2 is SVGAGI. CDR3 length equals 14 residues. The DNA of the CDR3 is TGTGCCAGCAGAGGCAGGAGGGTCCCAGATACGCAGTATTTT. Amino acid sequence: CASRGRRVPDTQYF.

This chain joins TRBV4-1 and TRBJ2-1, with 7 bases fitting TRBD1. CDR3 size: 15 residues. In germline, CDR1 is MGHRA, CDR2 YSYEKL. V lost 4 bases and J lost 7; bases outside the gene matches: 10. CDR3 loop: CASSRPGQKVNEQFF. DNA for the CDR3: TGCGCCAGCAGCCGACCGGGACAGAAGGTAAATGAGCAGTTCTTC.

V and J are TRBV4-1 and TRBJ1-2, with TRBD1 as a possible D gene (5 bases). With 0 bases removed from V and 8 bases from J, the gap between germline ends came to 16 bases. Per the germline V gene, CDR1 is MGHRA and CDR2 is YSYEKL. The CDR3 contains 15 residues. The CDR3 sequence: CASSQELVRVEGYTF. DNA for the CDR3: TGCGCCAGCAGCCAAGAACTCGTCAGGGTTGAAGGCTACACCTTC.

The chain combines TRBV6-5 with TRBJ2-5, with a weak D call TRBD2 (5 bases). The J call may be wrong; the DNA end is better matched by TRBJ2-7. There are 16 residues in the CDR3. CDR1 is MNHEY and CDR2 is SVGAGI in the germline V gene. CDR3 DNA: TGTGCCAGCAGTTACTTTTCCGGACTCCCCGGCCACGAGCAGTACTTC. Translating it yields CASSYFSGLPGHEQYF.

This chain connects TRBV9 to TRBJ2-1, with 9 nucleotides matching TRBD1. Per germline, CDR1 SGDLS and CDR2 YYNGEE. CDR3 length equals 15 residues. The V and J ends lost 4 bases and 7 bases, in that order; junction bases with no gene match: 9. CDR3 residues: CASSLRQGDWNEQFF. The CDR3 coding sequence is TGTGCCAGCAGCCTTCGACAGGGGGATTGGAATGAGCAGTTCTTC.

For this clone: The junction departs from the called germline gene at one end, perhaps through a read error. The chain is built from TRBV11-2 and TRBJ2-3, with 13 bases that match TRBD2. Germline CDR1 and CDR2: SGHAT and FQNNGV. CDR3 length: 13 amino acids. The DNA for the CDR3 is TGTGCCAGCAGCCTATCCTCCGGGACTAGCGGGAATTTT. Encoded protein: CASSLSSGTSGNF.

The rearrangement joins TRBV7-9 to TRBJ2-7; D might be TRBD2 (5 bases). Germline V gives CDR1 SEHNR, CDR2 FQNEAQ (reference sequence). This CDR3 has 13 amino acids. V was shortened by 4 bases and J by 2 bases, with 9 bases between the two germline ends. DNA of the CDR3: TGTGCCAGCAGCTCGAAGCGGACCTACGAGCAGTACTTC. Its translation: CASSSKRTYEQYF.

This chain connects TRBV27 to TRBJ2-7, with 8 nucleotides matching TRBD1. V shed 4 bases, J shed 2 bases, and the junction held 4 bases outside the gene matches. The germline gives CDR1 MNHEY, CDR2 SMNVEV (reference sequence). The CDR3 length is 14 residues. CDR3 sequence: CASSWQGATYEQYF. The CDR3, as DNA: TGTGCCAGCAGTTGGCAGGGGGCAACCTACGAGCAGTACTTC.

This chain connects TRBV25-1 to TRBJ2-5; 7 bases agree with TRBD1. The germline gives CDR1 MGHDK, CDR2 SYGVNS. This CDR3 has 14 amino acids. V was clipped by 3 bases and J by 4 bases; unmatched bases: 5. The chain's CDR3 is CASSEPGGLETQYF. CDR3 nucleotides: TGTGCCAGCAGTGAGCCAGGGGGTCTAGAGACCCAGTACTTC.

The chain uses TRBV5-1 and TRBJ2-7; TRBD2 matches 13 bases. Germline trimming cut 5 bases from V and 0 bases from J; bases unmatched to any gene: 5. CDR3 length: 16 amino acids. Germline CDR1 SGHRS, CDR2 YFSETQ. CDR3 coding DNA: TGCGCCAGCAGAAGGACTAGCGGGAGTATCTCCTACGAGCAGTACTTC. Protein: CASRRTSGSISYEQYF.

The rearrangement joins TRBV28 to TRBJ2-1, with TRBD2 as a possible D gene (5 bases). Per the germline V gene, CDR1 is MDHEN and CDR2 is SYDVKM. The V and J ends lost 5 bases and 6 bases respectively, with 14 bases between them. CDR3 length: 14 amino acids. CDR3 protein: CASSRLRGSNEQFF. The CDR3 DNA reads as TGTGCCAGCAGTCGGTTGAGAGGGTCCAATGAGCAGTTCTTC.

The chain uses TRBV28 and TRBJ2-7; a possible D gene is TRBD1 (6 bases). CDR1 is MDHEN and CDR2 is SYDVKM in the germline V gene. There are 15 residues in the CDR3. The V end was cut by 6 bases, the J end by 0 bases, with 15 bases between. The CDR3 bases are TGTGCCAGCAGCCCGGGACACCAGACCTCCTACGAGCAGTACTTC. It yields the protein CASSPGHQTSYEQYF.

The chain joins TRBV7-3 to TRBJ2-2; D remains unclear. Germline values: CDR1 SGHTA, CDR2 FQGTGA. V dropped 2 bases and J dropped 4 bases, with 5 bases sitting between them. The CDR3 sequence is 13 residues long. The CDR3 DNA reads TGTGCCAGCAGCTTAGCCAGCACCGGGGAGCTGTTTTTT. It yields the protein CASSLASTGELFF.

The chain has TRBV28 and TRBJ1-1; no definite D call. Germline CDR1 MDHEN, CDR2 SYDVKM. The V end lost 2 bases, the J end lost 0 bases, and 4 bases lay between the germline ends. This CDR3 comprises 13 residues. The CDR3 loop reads CASSLRVNTEAFF. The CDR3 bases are TGTGCCAGCAGTTTAAGAGTGAACACTGAAGCTTTCTTT.

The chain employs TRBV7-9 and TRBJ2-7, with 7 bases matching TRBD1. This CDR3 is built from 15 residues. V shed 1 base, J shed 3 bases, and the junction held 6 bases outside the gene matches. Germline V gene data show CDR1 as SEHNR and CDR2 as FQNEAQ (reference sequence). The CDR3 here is CASSLVARGFYEQYF. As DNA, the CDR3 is TGTGCCAGCAGCTTAGTGGCCAGGGGGTTCTACGAGCAGTACTTC.

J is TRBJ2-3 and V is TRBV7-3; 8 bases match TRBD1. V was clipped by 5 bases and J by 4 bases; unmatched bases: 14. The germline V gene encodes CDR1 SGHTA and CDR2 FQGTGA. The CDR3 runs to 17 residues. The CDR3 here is CASSDTSQGGFADTQYF. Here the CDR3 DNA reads TGTGCCAGCAGCGATACGTCACAGGGGGGATTTGCAGATACGCAGTATTTT. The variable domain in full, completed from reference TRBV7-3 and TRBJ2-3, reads GAGVSQTPSNKVTEKGKYVELRCDPISGHTALYWYRQSLGQGPEFLIYFQGTGAADDSGLPNDRFFAVRPEGSVSTLKIQRTERGDSAVYLCASSDTSQGGFADTQYFGPGTRLTVL.